This T cell receptor (beta chain) derives from a study of shared clonotypes between healthy human individuals. The CDR3 is 11 residues long. From germline, CDR1 is LNHDA and CDR2 SQIVND (reference sequence). V lost 7 bases and J 11 bases, leaving 14 bases between the germline ends. Sequenced by immunoSEQ multiplex PCR; TCRdb stores in-frame clones only, minus some. Among roughly 1.4 million clones listed, less than 99% were seen once. Study findings and constraints: Rarefaction exposed incomplete sorted-subset sequencing despite large depth. In this cohort, only blood was sampled, and tissue repertoires likely differ.

Note on this clone: No antigen is known for it.

The sequenced sample was naive CD4+ T cells sorted from blood. The sample's subset: CD45RA+ positively selected. The receptor's source is a young man in good health. The chain uses TRBV19 and TRBJ1-1; weak D call: TRBD1 (5 bases). The CDR3 bases are TGTGCCAGTAACCTGGGAGGGGTTGCTTTCTTT. Encoded protein: CASNLGGVAFF.